This TCR beta chain was retrieved from a study of cytomegalovirus exposure and HLA in healthy donors. Whole-study results and caveats: A link between a missense DCLRE1C variant and TCR beta V- and J-gene trimming emerged from a later analysis. When the data were analyzed later, several of the most significant clusters appeared to be linked to common viral pathogens. Despite most TCR sequences being rare, some public TCRs occurred in many donors.

The PCR contained 60 Vbeta and 13 Jbeta primers. Sequencing used immunoSEQ multiplex PCR; TCRdb keeps in-frame clones, though not all of them. Among 200,000 or so clones listed, roughly 77% were seen once. This clone appeared once. Its antigen is unidentified. CDR3 length: 14 residues. The germline V gene encodes CDR1 SGHTA and CDR2 FQGTGA. The V segment lost 5 bases and the J segment 11 bases; nucleotides outside the gene matches: 12. The sample consisted of PBMCs. This clonotype originated in a male donor in good health and CMV-seropositive. The V gene is TRBV7-3, the J gene TRBJ1-1; 9 bases are shared with TRBD1. The CDR3 bases are TGTGCCAGCAGCCACACCTCGCGGACAGGGGAGGCTTTCTTT. It codes for CASSHTSRTGEAFF.